Each of the 9 T cell receptor beta chains below was sequenced from the same sample in a study of shared clonotypes between healthy human individuals. Profiled with immunoSEQ multiplex PCR; TCRdb holds only in-frame clones, not every one. The data show hundreds of thousands of clones, 73% seen once. Input material: memory CD4+ T cells sorted from blood. Indicated subset: CD45RA-negative fraction. The receptors come from a woman aged 30 to 39 in good health.

V and J are TRBV29-1 and TRBJ2-7, with 9 bases lining up with TRBD1. This CDR3 contains 14 residues. Germline trimming cut 5 bases from V and 1 base from J; bases unmatched to any gene: 6. Per germline, CDR1 SQVTM and CDR2 ANQGSEA. CDR3 nucleotide sequence: TGCAGCGTTCAGGACAGGGGTGGATCCTACGAGCAGTACTTC. Encoded protein: CSVQDRGGSYEQYF.

V is TRBV10-3 and J is TRBJ1-1; no firm D call. The CDR3 has 14 residues. The V end was cut by 6 bases, the J end by 1 base, with 12 bases between. Germline V lookup: CDR1 ENHRY, CDR2 SYGVKD. The CDR3 loop is CAIRPPTTNTEAFF. DNA of the CDR3: TGTGCCATCAGACCACCGACAACGAACACTGAAGCTTTCTTT.

The CDR3 sequence is CASSFGALGGSGANVLTF. The CDR3 DNA reads TGTGCCAGCAGCTTCGGGGCGCTGGGCGGCTCTGGGGCCAACGTCCTGACTTTC. The chain couples TRBV11-2 to TRBJ2-6; D assignment may be TRBD1 or TRBD2 (5 bases each). V gave up 3 bases and J gave up 0 bases, with 15 bases separating them. The CDR3 extends over 18 amino acids. Germline CDR1 SGHAT, CDR2 FQNNGV.

The chain uses TRBV28 and TRBJ2-3; a possible D gene is TRBD1 (6 bases). Germline CDR1 and CDR2: MDHEN and SYDVKM. This CDR3 is 17 amino acids long. The V end was cut by 4 bases, the J end by 2 bases, with 19 bases between. The CDR3 here is CASSSIGYGQLTDTQYF. The CDR3 DNA sequence: TGTGCCAGCAGTTCCATTGGGTACGGACAGCTCACAGATACGCAGTATTTT.

The chain carries TRBV6-5 and TRBJ1-2, with TRBD1 matching over 7 bases. The length of the CDR3 is 15 residues. The junction had 8 bases not matched to a gene; V was cut back by 4 bases and J by 3 bases. CDR1 is MNHEY, CDR2 SVGAGI, per germline. The CDR3 sequence is CASSSGQGVYYGYTF. CDR3 nucleotide sequence: TGTGCCAGCAGTTCCGGGCAGGGGGTCTACTATGGCTACACCTTC.

This clone was picked up one time. The rearrangement links TRBV19 to TRBJ2-3; D remains ambiguous. V lost 5 bases and J 0 bases, leaving 24 bases between the germline ends. The germline CDR1 and CDR2 sequences are LNHDA and SQIVND (reference sequence). This CDR3 has 19 residues. The chain's CDR3 is CASSLRRGNSPISTDTQYF. The CDR3 DNA reads as TGTGCCAGTAGTCTCCGCCGCGGAAATAGCCCAATCAGCACAGATACGCAGTATTTT.

The J gene is TRBJ1-5, the V gene TRBV18; tentative D call: TRBD1 (5 bases). The CDR3 covers 14 residues. Germline CDR1 is KGHSH and CDR2 is LQKENI. V was clipped by 5 bases and J by 0 bases, with 8 bases between them. CDR3 DNA sequence: TGTGCCAGCTCAGAGCAGGGTAGCAATCAGCCCCAGCATTTT. It specifies CASSEQGSNQPQHF.

This chain uses TRBV5-1 with TRBJ2-6; the match to TRBD1 covers 12 bases. Germline CDR1 SGHRS, CDR2 YFSETQ. This CDR3 spans 22 amino acids. The ends lost 5 bases at V and 0 bases at J; junction bases unmatched: 18. Here the CDR3 DNA reads TGCGCCAGCAGACAGCCGGGACAGGGGGCGCTTGCAGGGCTCTCTGGGGCCAACGTCCTGACTTTC. Translated, it gives CASRQPGQGALAGLSGANVLTF.

In this sample, this clone turned up a few times. J is TRBJ1-2 and V is TRBV28, with D possibly being TRBD1 (5 bases). V lost 2 bases to trimming and J lost 1 base, with 8 bases between them. Germline CDR1 and CDR2: MDHEN and SYDVKM. This CDR3 comprises 14 residues. Written as DNA, the CDR3 is TGTGCCAGCAGTTTACGGACACTTAACTATGGCTACACCTTC. Amino acids: CASSLRTLNYGYTF.